This TCR beta chain was retrieved from a study of blood T cell repertoires in COVID-19. The CDR3 has 14 amino acids. Germline values: CDR1 LGHNA, CDR2 YSLEER. V trimming: 1 base; J trimming: 8 bases; junction bases outside the gene matches: 7. In the original analysis: By means of reference gene primer amplification, nucleated cell counts were estimated. Generated by immunoSEQ multiplex PCR, the TCRdb table keeps only in-frame clones and is missing some. V and J calls and clone size are copied from that table; D and trimming were computed from the DNA. Here the sample spans a few hundred thousand clones, around 87% being singletons.

This sequence joins TRBV4-3 and TRBJ1-1; TRBD1 matches 7 bases. The TCR originated in a woman aged 50 to 65 who had recovered from COVID-19. The sample was PBMCs or T cells enriched from blood (not recorded which). The DNA for the CDR3 is TGCGCCAGCAGCCAAGCTATCCCGGGACAGGAAGCTTTCTTT. It translates to CASSQAIPGQEAFF.